This TCR beta chain was recovered during a study of STAT5B mutations in CD4+ large granular lymphocyte leukemia. Only one count was recorded for this clone. The method was immunoSEQ multiplex PCR; TCRdb's version includes in-frame clones alone and lacks a portion of them. Here the sample spans about 40,000 clones, roughly 79% being singletons. Germline assignment: CDR1 SGHRS and CDR2 YFSETQ. V dropped 0 bases and J dropped 8 bases, with 13 bases sitting between them. There are 14 residues in the CDR3. Sequenced sample: CD4+ T cells from blood buffy coats. The TCR was taken from a human donor in good health. The chain joins TRBV5-1 to TRBJ2-3; D is possibly TRBD1 (6 bases). Here the CDR3 DNA reads TGCGCCAGCAGCTTGGCCCAGACAGGAGGTACGCAGTATTTT. Translated, it gives CASSLAQTGGTQYF. The full variable domain, completed using reference TRBV5-1 and TRBJ2-3, is KAGVTQTPRYLIKTRGQQVTLSCSPISGHRSVSWYQQTPGQGLQFLFEYFSETQRNKGNFPGRFSGRQFSNSRSEMNVSTLELGDSALYLCASSLAQTGGTQYFGPGTRLTVL.